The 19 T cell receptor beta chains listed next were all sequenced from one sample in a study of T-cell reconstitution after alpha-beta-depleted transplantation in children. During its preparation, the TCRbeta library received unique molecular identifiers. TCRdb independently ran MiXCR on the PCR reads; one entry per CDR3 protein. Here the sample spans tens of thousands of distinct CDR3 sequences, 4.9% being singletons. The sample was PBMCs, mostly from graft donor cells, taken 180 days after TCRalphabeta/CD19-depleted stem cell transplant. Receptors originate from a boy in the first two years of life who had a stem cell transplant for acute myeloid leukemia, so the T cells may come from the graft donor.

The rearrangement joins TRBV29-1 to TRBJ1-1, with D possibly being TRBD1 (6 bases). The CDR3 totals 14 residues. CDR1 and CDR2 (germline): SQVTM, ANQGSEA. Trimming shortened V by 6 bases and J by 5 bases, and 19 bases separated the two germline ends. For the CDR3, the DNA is TGCAGCGTGTTAATCGGGGGAGGGGGAACTGAAGCTTTCTTT. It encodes CSVLIGGGGTEAFF.

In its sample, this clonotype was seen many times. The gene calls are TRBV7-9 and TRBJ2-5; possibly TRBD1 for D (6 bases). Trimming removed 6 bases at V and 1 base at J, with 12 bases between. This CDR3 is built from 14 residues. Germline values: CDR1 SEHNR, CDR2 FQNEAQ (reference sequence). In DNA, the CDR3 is TGTGCCAGCAGACTTACAGGGTCCCAAGAGACCCAGTACTTC. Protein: CASRLTGSQETQYF.

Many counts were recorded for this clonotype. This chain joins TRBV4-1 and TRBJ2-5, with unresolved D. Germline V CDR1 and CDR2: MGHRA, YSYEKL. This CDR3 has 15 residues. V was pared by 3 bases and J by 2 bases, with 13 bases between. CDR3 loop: CASSQIHSTQETQYF. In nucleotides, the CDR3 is TGCGCCAGCAGCCAGATTCACTCTACTCAAGAGACCCAGTACTTC.

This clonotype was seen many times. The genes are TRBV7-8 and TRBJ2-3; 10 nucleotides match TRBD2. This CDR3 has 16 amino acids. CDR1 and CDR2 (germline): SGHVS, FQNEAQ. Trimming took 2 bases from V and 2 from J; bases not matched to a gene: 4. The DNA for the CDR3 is TGTGCCAGCAGCTTACTAGCGGGGGCCATCACAGATACGCAGTATTTT. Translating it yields CASSLLAGAITDTQYF. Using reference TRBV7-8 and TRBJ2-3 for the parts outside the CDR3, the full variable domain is GAGVSQSPRYKVAKRGQDVALRCDPISGHVSLFWYQQALGQGPEFLTYFQNEAQLDKSGLPSDRFFAERPEGSVSTLKIQRTQQEDSAVYLCASSLLAGAITDTQYFGPGTRLTVL.

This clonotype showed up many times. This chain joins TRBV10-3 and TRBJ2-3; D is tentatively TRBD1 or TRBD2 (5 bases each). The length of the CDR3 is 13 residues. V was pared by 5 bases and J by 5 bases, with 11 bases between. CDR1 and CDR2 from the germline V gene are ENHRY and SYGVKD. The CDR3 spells CAISTGLGDTQYF. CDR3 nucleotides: TGTGCCATCAGTACAGGACTGGGAGATACGCAGTATTTT.

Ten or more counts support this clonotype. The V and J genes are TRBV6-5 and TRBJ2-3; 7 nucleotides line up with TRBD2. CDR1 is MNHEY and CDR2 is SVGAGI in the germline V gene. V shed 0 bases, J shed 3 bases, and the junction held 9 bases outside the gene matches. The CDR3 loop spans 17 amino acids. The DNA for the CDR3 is TGTGCCAGCAGTTACTCCTTCCTAGCGGATACTACAGATACGCAGTATTTT. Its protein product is CASSYSFLADTTDTQYF.

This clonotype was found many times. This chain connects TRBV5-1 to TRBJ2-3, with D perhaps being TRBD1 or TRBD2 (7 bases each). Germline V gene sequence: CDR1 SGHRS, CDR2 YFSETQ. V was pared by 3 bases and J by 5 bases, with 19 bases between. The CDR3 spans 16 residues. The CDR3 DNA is TGCGCCAGCAGCTCATCGGGGCAGGGGGGGGTAGATACGCAGTATTTT. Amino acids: CASSSSGQGGVDTQYF. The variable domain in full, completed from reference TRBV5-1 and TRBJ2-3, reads KAGVTQTPRYLIKTRGQQVTLSCSPISGHRSVSWYQQTPGQGLQFLFEYFSETQRNKGNFPGRFSGRQFSNSRSEMNVSTLELGDSALYLCASSSSGQGGVDTQYFGPGTRLTVL.

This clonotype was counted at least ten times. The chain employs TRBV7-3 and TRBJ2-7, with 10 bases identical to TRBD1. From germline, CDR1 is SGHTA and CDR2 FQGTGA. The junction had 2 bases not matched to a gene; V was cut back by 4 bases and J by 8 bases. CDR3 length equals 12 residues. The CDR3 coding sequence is TGTGCCAGCAGCTCGACAGGGGGCAAGCAGTACTTC. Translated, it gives CASSSTGGKQYF.

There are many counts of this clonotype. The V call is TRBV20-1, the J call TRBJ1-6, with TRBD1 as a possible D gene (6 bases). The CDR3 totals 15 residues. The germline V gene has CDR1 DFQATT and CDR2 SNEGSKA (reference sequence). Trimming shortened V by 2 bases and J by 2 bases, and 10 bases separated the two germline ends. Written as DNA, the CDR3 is TGCAGTGCTAGAAAGGACAGCCCCTATAATTCACCCCTCCACTTT. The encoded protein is CSARKDSPYNSPLHF.

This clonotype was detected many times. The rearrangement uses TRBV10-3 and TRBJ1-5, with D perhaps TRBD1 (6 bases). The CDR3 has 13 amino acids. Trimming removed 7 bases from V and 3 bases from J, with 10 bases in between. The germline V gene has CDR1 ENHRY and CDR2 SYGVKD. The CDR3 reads CAINREANQPQHF. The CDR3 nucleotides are TGTGCCATCAACAGGGAGGCCAATCAGCCCCAGCATTTT.

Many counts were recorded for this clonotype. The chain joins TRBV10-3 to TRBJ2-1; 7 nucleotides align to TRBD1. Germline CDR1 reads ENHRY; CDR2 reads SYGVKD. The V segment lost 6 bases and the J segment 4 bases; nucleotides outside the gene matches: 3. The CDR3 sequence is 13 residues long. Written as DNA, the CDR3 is TGTGCCATCAGGGGACAGCAATACAATGAGCAGTTCTTC. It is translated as CAIRGQQYNEQFF.

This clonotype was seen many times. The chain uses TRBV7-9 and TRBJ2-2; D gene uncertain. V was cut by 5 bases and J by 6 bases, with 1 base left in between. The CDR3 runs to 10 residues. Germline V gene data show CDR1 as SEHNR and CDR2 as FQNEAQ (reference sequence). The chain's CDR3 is CASSAGELFF. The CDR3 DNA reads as TGTGCCAGCAGCGCCGGGGAGCTGTTTTTT.

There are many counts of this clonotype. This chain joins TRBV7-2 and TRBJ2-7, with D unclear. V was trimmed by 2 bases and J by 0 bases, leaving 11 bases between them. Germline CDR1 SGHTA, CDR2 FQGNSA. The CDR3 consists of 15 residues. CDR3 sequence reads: CASSLFLDGSYEQYF. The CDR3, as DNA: TGTGCCAGCAGCTTATTTCTGGACGGCTCCTACGAGCAGTACTTC.

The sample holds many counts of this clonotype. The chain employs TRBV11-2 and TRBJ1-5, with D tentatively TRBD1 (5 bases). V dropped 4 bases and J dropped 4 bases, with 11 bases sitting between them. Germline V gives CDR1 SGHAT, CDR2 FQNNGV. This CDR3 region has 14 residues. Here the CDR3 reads CASSSPQGNQPQHF. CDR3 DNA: TGTGCCAGCAGCTCCCCTCAGGGAAATCAGCCCCAGCATTTT.

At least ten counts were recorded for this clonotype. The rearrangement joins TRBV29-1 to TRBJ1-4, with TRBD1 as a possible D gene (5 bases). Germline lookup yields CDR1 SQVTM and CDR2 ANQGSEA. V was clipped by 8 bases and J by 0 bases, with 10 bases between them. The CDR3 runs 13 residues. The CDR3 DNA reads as TGCAGCACCCAGGGACCAACTAATGAAAAACTGTTTTTT. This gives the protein CSTQGPTNEKLFF.

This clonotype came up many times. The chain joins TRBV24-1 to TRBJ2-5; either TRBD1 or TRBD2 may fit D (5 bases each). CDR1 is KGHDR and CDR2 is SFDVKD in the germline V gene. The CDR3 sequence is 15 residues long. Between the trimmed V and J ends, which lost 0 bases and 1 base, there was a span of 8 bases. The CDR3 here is CATSDLGGTQETQYF. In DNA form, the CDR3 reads TGTGCCACCAGTGATTTGGGGGGTACCCAAGAGACCCAGTACTTC.

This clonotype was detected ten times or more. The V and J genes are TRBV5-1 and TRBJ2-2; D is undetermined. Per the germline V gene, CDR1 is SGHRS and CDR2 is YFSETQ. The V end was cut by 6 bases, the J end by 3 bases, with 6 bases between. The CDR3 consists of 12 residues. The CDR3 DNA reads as TGCGCCAGCACCCTGTACACCGGGGAGCTGTTTTTT. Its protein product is CASTLYTGELFF.

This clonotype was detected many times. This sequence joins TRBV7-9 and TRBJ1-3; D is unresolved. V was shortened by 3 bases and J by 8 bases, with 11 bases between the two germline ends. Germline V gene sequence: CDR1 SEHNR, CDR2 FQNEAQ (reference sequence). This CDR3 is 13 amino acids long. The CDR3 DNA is TGTGCCAGCAGCTTGGTCCAAAGGGACACCATATATTTT. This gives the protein CASSLVQRDTIYF.

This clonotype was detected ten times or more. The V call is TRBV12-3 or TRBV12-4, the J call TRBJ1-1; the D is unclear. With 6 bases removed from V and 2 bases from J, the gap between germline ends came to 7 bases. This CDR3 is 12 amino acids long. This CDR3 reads CASSPRNTEAFF. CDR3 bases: TGTGCCAGCAGCCCGAGAAACACTGAAGCTTTCTTT.